The text below deals with one TCR beta chain. This sample is part of a study of T cells in tuberculosis. Only in-frame clones appear in the TCRdb table, and some are missing; sequencing was by immunoSEQ multiplex PCR. Of 44,000 or so clones in the sample, 90% to 95% were seen once. The CDR3 has 14 amino acids. The V gene's germline CDR1 is SGHAT and CDR2 FQNNGV. V was trimmed by 1 base and J by 1 base, leaving 8 bases between them. This clonotype was sampled from a donor aged 5 to 30 with latent tuberculosis or without tuberculosis infection. Material: PBMCs. The chain employs TRBV11-2 and TRBJ2-7; D uncertain. In DNA, the CDR3 is TGTGCCAGCAGCTTAGCCCCGGTATCCTACGAGCAGTACTTC. This gives the protein CASSLAPVSYEQYF.